The 13 T cell receptor beta chains reported below all come from one sample, sequenced in a study of OX40 agonist ivuxolimab in advanced cancers. The assay was immunoSEQ multiplex PCR, and TCRdb's table has in-frame clones only and misses some. This table holds around 64,000 clones, about 85% found once. The sample here was CD4+ or CD8+ T cells sorted from blood, taken in a trial of the OX40 agonist ivuxolimab. The receptors stem from an adult with an advanced solid tumor such as melanoma, head and neck, liver or kidney cancer.

The chain has TRBV28 and TRBJ1-6; 10 bases are a match to TRBD1. Germline CDR1 reads MDHEN; CDR2 reads SYDVKM. The CDR3 has 15 amino acids. The V segment lost 5 bases and the J segment 9 bases; nucleotides outside the gene matches: 7. DNA of the CDR3: TGTGCCAGCAGTCCGTCCGGGACAGGGGCTTCACCCCTCCACTTT. Its protein is CASSPSGTGASPLHF.

J is TRBJ2-2 and V is TRBV27; weak D call: TRBD2 (6 bases). V lost 6 bases and J lost 1, with 9 bases in between. CDR3 size: 14 residues. Germline V lookup: CDR1 MNHEY, CDR2 SMNVEV (reference sequence). The CDR3 loop is CASRVAENTGELFF. DNA for the CDR3: TGTGCCAGCAGGGTAGCGGAGAACACCGGGGAGCTGTTTTTT.

This clone was counted a few times. The J gene is TRBJ2-1, the V gene TRBV6-5, with D maybe TRBD1 (5 bases). The CDR3 has 11 amino acids. The V and J ends lost 6 bases and 10 bases respectively, with 10 bases between them. The V gene's germline CDR1 is MNHEY and CDR2 SVGAGI. CDR3 DNA: TGTGCCAGCAGCCTAGGACAAGAGCAGTTCTTC. The encoded protein is CASSLGQEQFF.

This chain joins TRBV19 and TRBJ1-1, with 7 nucleotides matching TRBD1. The CDR3 length is 15 residues. CDR1 is LNHDA and CDR2 is SQIVND in the germline V gene (reference sequence). J lost 1 base, V lost 4 bases, and 6 bases had no gene match. CDR3 in amino acids: CASSNYGTANTEAFF. The DNA for the CDR3 is TGTGCCAGTAGTAACTACGGGACAGCGAACACTGAAGCTTTCTTT.

The V call is TRBV6-8, the J call TRBJ1-1; D call uncertain. Germline V gene lookup returns CDR1 MNHGY and CDR2 SAAAGT. The germline V and J ends were trimmed by 5 bases and 1 base, with 8 bases remaining between them. The CDR3 covers 13 residues. The CDR3 DNA reads as TGTGCCAGCAGTATGACCAGGAACACTGAAGCTTTCTTT. Translating gives CASSMTRNTEAFF.

The V call is TRBV12-5, the J call TRBJ2-2, with TRBD1 matching 7 bases. Per the germline V gene, CDR1 is LGHNT and CDR2 is FRNRAP. CDR3 length: 18 amino acids. The V segment lost 0 bases and the J segment 0 bases; nucleotides outside the gene matches: 7. The CDR3 region is CASGLVPDGQANTGELFF. The CDR3 DNA sequence: TGTGCTAGTGGTTTGGTACCCGACGGACAGGCGAACACCGGGGAGCTGTTTTTT.

V usage is TRBV15 and J usage is TRBJ1-6; 10 nucleotides agree with TRBD1. Losses at the gene ends were 9 bases for V and 7 bases for J; bases not matched to a gene: 6. The CDR3 extends over 14 amino acids. Germline V gene lookup returns CDR1 LNHNV and CDR2 YYDKDF (reference sequence). The CDR3, as DNA: TGTGCCACAGGACAGGGGGGCGTAAATTCACCCCTCCACTTT. Encoded protein: CATGQGGVNSPLHF.

The chain uses TRBV27 and TRBJ1-5; D perhaps matches TRBD1 (5 bases). The ends were cut back, 0 bases at V and 4 bases at J, with 16 bases in the middle. This CDR3 contains 17 residues. Germline lookup yields CDR1 MNHEY and CDR2 SMNVEV (reference sequence). This CDR3 reads CASSLSWRGSGNQPQHF. The CDR3 nucleotides are TGTGCCAGCAGTTTATCGTGGCGGGGTTCAGGGAATCAGCCCCAGCATTTT.

The V call is TRBV6-6, the J call TRBJ1-1; D is possibly TRBD1 (5 bases). The CDR3 loop spans 14 amino acids. V lost 7 bases, J lost 0 bases, and 12 bases lay in between. Germline loops: CDR1 MNHNY, CDR2 SVGAGI (reference sequence). CDR3 protein: CASTDTRLNTEAFF. The CDR3 DNA reads TGTGCCAGCACGGACACAAGACTGAACACTGAAGCTTTCTTT.

This chain links TRBV5-1 with TRBJ2-7, with TRBD1 as a possible D gene (6 bases). The CDR3 is 15 amino acids. Looked up from germline, CDR1 is SGHRS and CDR2 is YFSETQ. Trimming took off 4 bases at V and 4 bases at J, with 18 bases between the two ends. DNA of the CDR3: TGCGCCAGCAGCGCGGACAGCGCCCGTGTATACGAGCAGTACTTC. Translated: CASSADSARVYEQYF. Full variable domain (rest looked up from reference TRBV5-1 and TRBJ2-7): KAGVTQTPRYLIKTRGQQVTLSCSPISGHRSVSWYQQTPGQGLQFLFEYFSETQRNKGNFPGRFSGRQFSNSRSEMNVSTLELGDSALYLCASSADSARVYEQYFGPGTRLTVT.

The chain links TRBV7-9 to TRBJ2-1, with TRBD2 matching over 10 bases. The ends lost 1 base at V and 10 bases at J; junction bases unmatched: 7. The CDR3 runs to 15 residues. CDR1 is SEHNR, CDR2 FQNEAQ, per germline (reference sequence). The CDR3 DNA is TGTGCCAGCAGCTTAGTTCTAGCGGGAGTTTACGAGCAGTTCTTC. Translation: CASSLVLAGVYEQFF.

The V call is TRBV29-1, the J call TRBJ1-1; D is possibly TRBD1 (5 bases). This CDR3 contains 13 residues. Germline loops: CDR1 SQVTM, CDR2 ANQGSEA. V dropped 6 bases and J dropped 1 base, with 12 bases sitting between them. The DNA of the CDR3 is TGCAGCGTCTACCGGGGGTGGAACACTGAAGCTTTCTTT. It codes for CSVYRGWNTEAFF.

This clone was detected a few times. This chain links TRBV6-1 with TRBJ2-7, with D tentatively TRBD1 (6 bases). Germline V gene sequence: CDR1 MNHNS, CDR2 SASEGT. V shed 3 bases and J shed 2 bases, with 11 bases lying between them. CDR3 size: 14 residues. The CDR3, as DNA: TGTGCCAGCAGTGAGACGACAGGCCCCTACGAGCAGTACTTC. This sequence encodes CASSETTGPYEQYF.